This TCR beta chain was sequenced for a study of human T cells and chemical hapten exposure. Study background: The sensitizing agent was 2% DPC, placed on approximately 2 cm by approximately 2 cm of upper inner arm skin. During the approximately 25-week study period, patients had diphenylcyclopropenone applied to the scalp every week. Findings and limits, study-wide: The study found expanded TCRs formed significantly more large CDR3 similarity clusters than controls.

V was trimmed by 0 bases and J by 9 bases, leaving 24 bases between them. Germline-derived CDR1 and CDR2 are DFQATT and SNEGSKA (reference sequence). This CDR3 region has 16 residues. This clonotype showed up many times. Its antigen is as yet unknown. MiXCR was run by TCRdb on the RACE reads, yielding one entry per CDR3 protein. The top ten hold 2.5% to 3% of the sample, which has 300,000 to 450,000 distinct CDR3 sequences, about 5.1% seen once. Time point in this sample: pre-sensitization, week 0. Noted treatment: therapeutic diphenylcyclopropenone sensitization with weekly scalp DPC. The sample here was whole blood, taken in connection with sensitization to the hapten diphenylcyclopropenone (DPC). This receptor was obtained from a woman between 50 and 59 years old with alopecia areata. Some clones in this sample may be carry-over from other donors' samples. The genes are TRBV20-1 and TRBJ2-7; the D call may be TRBD1 or TRBD2 (5 bases each). CDR3 bases: TGCAGTGCTAGAGAGTTTGATACTGGGGGAAGGGTAGGGCAGTACTTC. Residues: CSAREFDTGGRVGQYF.